The 17 T cell receptor beta chains given below trace back to one sample, sequenced in a study of cytomegalovirus exposure and HLA in healthy donors. 60 Vbeta and 13 Jbeta primers were used in PCR. Sequencing was performed with immunoSEQ multiplex PCR; in TCRdb, only in-frame clones are kept and a portion is missing. In the table there are 130,000 or so clones, about 80% of which are singletons. The sample taken for sequencing was PBMCs. The receptors here all came from a woman younger than 35 in good health and CMV-seronegative.

The rearrangement joins TRBV15 to TRBJ2-7; 9 bases map to TRBD1. Looked up from germline, CDR1 is LNHNV and CDR2 is YYDKDF (reference sequence). J gave up 3 bases and V 4 bases, and 10 bases lay outside the gene matches. CDR3 length equals 16 residues. The DNA of the CDR3 is TGTGCCACCAGCAAAGGACAGGGGACACGGGGCTACGAGCAGTACTTC. Protein: CATSKGQGTRGYEQYF.

This chain uses TRBV7-2 with TRBJ1-1; D is uncertain. Trimming removed 6 bases from V and 6 bases from J, with 8 bases in between. Germline V lookup: CDR1 SGHTA, CDR2 FQGNSA. The CDR3 is 11 residues long. Here the CDR3 DNA reads TGTGCCAGCAGTTCTAGGTCTGAAGCTTTCTTT. Translated: CASSSRSEAFF.

This clone has only one observation. The chain combines TRBV6-5 with TRBJ2-1; 9 bases fit TRBD1. This CDR3 contains 16 residues. Germline CDR1 reads MNHEY; CDR2 reads SVGAGI. Losses at the gene ends were 2 bases for V and 7 bases for J; bases not matched to a gene: 9. Here the CDR3 DNA reads TGTGCCAGCAGTTACCTCGGGACAGGGAAGAAGAATGAGCAGTTCTTC. Translated: CASSYLGTGKKNEQFF.

There are a few counts of this clone. The rearrangement joins TRBV6-1 to TRBJ1-1; possible D gene TRBD1, 5 bases. The CDR3 covers 13 residues. Germline V gene lookup returns CDR1 MNHNS and CDR2 SASEGT. V gave up 6 bases and J gave up 3 bases, with 11 bases separating them. CDR3 sequence reads: CASRETGYTEAFF. CDR3 coding DNA: TGTGCCAGCAGGGAAACAGGTTACACTGAAGCTTTCTTT.

V is TRBV7-9 and J is TRBJ2-1; D possibly corresponds to TRBD1 (5 bases). Deletions cut 7 bases from V and 0 bases from J, with 13 bases between. This CDR3 is 15 amino acids long. The germline CDR1 and CDR2 sequences are SEHNR and FQNEAQ (reference sequence). The CDR3 reads CASTLTESSYNEQFF. CDR3 DNA: TGTGCCAGCACCTTGACAGAGAGCTCCTACAATGAGCAGTTCTTC.

Only one count was recorded for this clone. The V and J genes are TRBV5-4 and TRBJ2-2; D is unclear. Trimming took 1 base from V and 5 from J, leaving 9 bases between them. Per the germline V gene, CDR1 is SGHNT and CDR2 is YYREEE (reference sequence). The CDR3 sequence is 14 residues long. CDR3 coding DNA: TGTGCCAGCAGCTTGAGAGAGCCGACCGGGGAGCTGTTTTTT. Protein sequence: CASSLREPTGELFF.

This chain joins TRBV11-2 and TRBJ1-1; D unresolved. Germline V CDR1 and CDR2: SGHAT, FQNNGV. The CDR3 contains 15 residues. Between the trimmed V and J ends, which lost 0 bases and 5 bases, there was a span of 13 bases. CDR3 residues: CASSLDTRRLTEAFF. CDR3 coding DNA: TGTGCCAGCAGCTTAGATACAAGGAGGTTGACTGAAGCTTTCTTT.

The chain couples TRBV4-1 to TRBJ2-1; 7 bases align to TRBD1. The trim removed 3 bases at V and 3 bases at J, leaving 17 bases unmatched. The CDR3 loop spans 19 amino acids. The germline V gene encodes CDR1 MGHRA and CDR2 YSYEKL. In DNA, the CDR3 is TGCGCCAGCAGCCATTTCCAGCCTCTAGACAGGGTTTTCTACAATGAGCAGTTCTTC. This encodes CASSHFQPLDRVFYNEQFF.

CDR3 in amino acids: CARSVLAGLDEQYF. For the CDR3, the DNA is TGTGCCAGAAGCGTTCTAGCGGGACTCGACGAGCAGTACTTC. The V call is TRBV2, the J call TRBJ2-7; 9 nucleotides match TRBD2. The length of the CDR3 is 14 residues. The V segment lost 9 bases and the J segment 5 bases; nucleotides outside the gene matches: 11. CDR1 is SNHLY, CDR2 FYNNEI, per germline.

The genes are TRBV5-4 and TRBJ2-1; 7 positions agree with TRBD2. Germline V gene sequence: CDR1 SGHNT, CDR2 YYREEE (reference sequence). V trimming: 4 bases; J trimming: 7 bases; junction bases outside the gene matches: 5. The CDR3 is 13 amino acids. The CDR3 sequence is CASSRDYTNEQFF. The CDR3 bases are TGTGCCAGCAGCCGGGACTATACAAATGAGCAGTTCTTC.

This clone was observed a handful of times. V and J are TRBV5-1 and TRBJ2-7; the D gene is possibly TRBD2 (6 bases). The germline V gene encodes CDR1 SGHRS and CDR2 YFSETQ. V dropped 4 bases and J dropped 5 bases, with 16 bases sitting between them. CDR3 length: 14 amino acids. The CDR3 reads CASSATPGLHEQYF. CDR3 nucleotides: TGCGCCAGCAGCGCAACTCCGGGACTCCACGAGCAGTACTTC.

The chain employs TRBV29-1 and TRBJ1-1; D may be TRBD1 (5 bases). The CDR3 consists of 14 residues. The germline V gene encodes CDR1 SQVTM and CDR2 ANQGSEA. V shed 7 bases and J shed 5 bases, with 20 bases lying between them. As DNA, the CDR3 is TGCAGCGCCGAACCCCCGGCAGGGTGGACTGAAGCTTTCTTT. Residues: CSAEPPAGWTEAFF.

The chain joins TRBV5-4 to TRBJ1-2, with D possibly TRBD1 on 6 matching bases. With 3 bases removed from V and 4 bases from J, the gap between germline ends came to 16 bases. The CDR3 has 15 amino acids. The germline CDR1 and CDR2 sequences are SGHNT and YYREEE (reference sequence). CDR3 nucleotides: TGTGCCAGCAGCTCAGTGGGGGCAGACTCCTATGGCTACACCTTC. Translating it yields CASSSVGADSYGYTF. The whole variable domain, remainder taken from reference TRBV5-4 and TRBJ1-2, is ETGVTQSPTHLIKTRGQQVTLRCSSQSGHNTVSWYQQALGQGPQFIFQYYREEENGRGNFPPRFSGLQFPNYSSELNVNALELDDSALYLCASSSVGADSYGYTFGSGTRLTVV.

CDR3 sequence: CASNPRDYGYTF. CDR3 DNA sequence: TGTGCCAGCAACCCGCGTGACTATGGCTACACCTTC. The rearrangement uses TRBV2 and TRBJ1-2, with D hard to call. The CDR3 length is 12 residues. Germline loops: CDR1 SNHLY, CDR2 FYNNEI. V lost 7 bases and J lost 3, with 9 bases in between. The full variable domain, rest sourced from reference TRBV2 and TRBJ1-2, is EPEVTQTPSHQVTQMGQEVILRCVPISNHLYFYWYRQILGQKVEFLVSFYNNEISEKSEIFDDQFSVERPDGSNFTLKIRSTKLEDSAMYFCASNPRDYGYTFGSGTRLTVV.

This rearrangement joins TRBV30 to TRBJ1-2; TRBD1 matches 7 bases. Germline V gene lookup returns CDR1 GTSNPN and CDR2 SVGIG (reference sequence). V lost 4 bases and J lost 7; bases outside the gene matches: 15. The CDR3 contains 15 residues. CDR3 residues: CAWNFHDRVSGGYTF. The CDR3, as DNA: TGTGCCTGGAACTTTCACGACAGGGTCAGTGGTGGCTACACCTTC.

The J gene is TRBJ1-1, the V gene TRBV27; D not resolved. This CDR3 contains 15 residues. Germline V gene data show CDR1 as MNHEY and CDR2 as SMNVEV (reference sequence). V dropped 5 bases and J dropped 1 base, with 14 bases sitting between them. The CDR3, as DNA: TGTGCCAGCAGTCCAGAGGATTGGAGGAACACTGAAGCTTTCTTT. Protein product: CASSPEDWRNTEAFF.

This clone occurred a few times. The CDR3 region is CASSYVRGQRNSPLHF. The CDR3 region has the DNA TGTGCCAGCAGTTACGTTCGGGGACAGCGTAATTCACCCCTCCACTTT. The V gene is TRBV6-6, the J gene TRBJ1-6; TRBD1 aligns across 7 bases. This CDR3 comprises 16 residues. Trimming cost V 2 bases and J 6 bases; bases outside gene matches: 7. Germline V gene lookup returns CDR1 MNHNY and CDR2 SVGAGI (reference sequence).